The clone carrying this T cell receptor beta chain has only a few counts. Its target is unknown. This sample is part of a study of Graves' ophthalmopathy and Graves' hyperthyroidism. The overall study: Hyperthyroidism is called stable when no ophthalmopathy develops within 18 months of follow-up. Study findings and constraints: The model forecast ophthalmopathy progression, reaching about 70% sensitivity and around 72% specificity.

The sequenced template was RNA, covering the TCR beta CDR3 region. Scientists carried out first-round RT-PCR using HTBI primers and then a second-round multiplex PCR. TCRdb called the multiplex PCR reads again in MiXCR, with one record for every CDR3 protein. The sample has approximately 540,000 distinct CDR3 sequences; roughly 40% are singletons. In this cohort, patients with other autoimmune diseases, uncontrolled infections, pregnancy or lactation were excluded. This CDR3 contains 18 residues. Between the trimmed V and J ends, which lost 8 bases and 0 bases, there was a span of 22 bases. CDR1 is SEHNR and CDR2 is FQNEAQ in the germline V gene (reference sequence).

This TCR came from an adult man with Graves' hyperthyroidism. The specimen sequenced was peripheral blood or thyroid tissue (not recorded which). V usage is TRBV7-9 and J usage is TRBJ1-4; possibly TRBD1 for D (6 bases). CDR3 DNA sequence: TGTGCCAGCGAAACAAACCGGGACAAACATACAACTAATGAAAAACTGTTTTTT. Translation: CASETNRDKHTTNEKLFF.